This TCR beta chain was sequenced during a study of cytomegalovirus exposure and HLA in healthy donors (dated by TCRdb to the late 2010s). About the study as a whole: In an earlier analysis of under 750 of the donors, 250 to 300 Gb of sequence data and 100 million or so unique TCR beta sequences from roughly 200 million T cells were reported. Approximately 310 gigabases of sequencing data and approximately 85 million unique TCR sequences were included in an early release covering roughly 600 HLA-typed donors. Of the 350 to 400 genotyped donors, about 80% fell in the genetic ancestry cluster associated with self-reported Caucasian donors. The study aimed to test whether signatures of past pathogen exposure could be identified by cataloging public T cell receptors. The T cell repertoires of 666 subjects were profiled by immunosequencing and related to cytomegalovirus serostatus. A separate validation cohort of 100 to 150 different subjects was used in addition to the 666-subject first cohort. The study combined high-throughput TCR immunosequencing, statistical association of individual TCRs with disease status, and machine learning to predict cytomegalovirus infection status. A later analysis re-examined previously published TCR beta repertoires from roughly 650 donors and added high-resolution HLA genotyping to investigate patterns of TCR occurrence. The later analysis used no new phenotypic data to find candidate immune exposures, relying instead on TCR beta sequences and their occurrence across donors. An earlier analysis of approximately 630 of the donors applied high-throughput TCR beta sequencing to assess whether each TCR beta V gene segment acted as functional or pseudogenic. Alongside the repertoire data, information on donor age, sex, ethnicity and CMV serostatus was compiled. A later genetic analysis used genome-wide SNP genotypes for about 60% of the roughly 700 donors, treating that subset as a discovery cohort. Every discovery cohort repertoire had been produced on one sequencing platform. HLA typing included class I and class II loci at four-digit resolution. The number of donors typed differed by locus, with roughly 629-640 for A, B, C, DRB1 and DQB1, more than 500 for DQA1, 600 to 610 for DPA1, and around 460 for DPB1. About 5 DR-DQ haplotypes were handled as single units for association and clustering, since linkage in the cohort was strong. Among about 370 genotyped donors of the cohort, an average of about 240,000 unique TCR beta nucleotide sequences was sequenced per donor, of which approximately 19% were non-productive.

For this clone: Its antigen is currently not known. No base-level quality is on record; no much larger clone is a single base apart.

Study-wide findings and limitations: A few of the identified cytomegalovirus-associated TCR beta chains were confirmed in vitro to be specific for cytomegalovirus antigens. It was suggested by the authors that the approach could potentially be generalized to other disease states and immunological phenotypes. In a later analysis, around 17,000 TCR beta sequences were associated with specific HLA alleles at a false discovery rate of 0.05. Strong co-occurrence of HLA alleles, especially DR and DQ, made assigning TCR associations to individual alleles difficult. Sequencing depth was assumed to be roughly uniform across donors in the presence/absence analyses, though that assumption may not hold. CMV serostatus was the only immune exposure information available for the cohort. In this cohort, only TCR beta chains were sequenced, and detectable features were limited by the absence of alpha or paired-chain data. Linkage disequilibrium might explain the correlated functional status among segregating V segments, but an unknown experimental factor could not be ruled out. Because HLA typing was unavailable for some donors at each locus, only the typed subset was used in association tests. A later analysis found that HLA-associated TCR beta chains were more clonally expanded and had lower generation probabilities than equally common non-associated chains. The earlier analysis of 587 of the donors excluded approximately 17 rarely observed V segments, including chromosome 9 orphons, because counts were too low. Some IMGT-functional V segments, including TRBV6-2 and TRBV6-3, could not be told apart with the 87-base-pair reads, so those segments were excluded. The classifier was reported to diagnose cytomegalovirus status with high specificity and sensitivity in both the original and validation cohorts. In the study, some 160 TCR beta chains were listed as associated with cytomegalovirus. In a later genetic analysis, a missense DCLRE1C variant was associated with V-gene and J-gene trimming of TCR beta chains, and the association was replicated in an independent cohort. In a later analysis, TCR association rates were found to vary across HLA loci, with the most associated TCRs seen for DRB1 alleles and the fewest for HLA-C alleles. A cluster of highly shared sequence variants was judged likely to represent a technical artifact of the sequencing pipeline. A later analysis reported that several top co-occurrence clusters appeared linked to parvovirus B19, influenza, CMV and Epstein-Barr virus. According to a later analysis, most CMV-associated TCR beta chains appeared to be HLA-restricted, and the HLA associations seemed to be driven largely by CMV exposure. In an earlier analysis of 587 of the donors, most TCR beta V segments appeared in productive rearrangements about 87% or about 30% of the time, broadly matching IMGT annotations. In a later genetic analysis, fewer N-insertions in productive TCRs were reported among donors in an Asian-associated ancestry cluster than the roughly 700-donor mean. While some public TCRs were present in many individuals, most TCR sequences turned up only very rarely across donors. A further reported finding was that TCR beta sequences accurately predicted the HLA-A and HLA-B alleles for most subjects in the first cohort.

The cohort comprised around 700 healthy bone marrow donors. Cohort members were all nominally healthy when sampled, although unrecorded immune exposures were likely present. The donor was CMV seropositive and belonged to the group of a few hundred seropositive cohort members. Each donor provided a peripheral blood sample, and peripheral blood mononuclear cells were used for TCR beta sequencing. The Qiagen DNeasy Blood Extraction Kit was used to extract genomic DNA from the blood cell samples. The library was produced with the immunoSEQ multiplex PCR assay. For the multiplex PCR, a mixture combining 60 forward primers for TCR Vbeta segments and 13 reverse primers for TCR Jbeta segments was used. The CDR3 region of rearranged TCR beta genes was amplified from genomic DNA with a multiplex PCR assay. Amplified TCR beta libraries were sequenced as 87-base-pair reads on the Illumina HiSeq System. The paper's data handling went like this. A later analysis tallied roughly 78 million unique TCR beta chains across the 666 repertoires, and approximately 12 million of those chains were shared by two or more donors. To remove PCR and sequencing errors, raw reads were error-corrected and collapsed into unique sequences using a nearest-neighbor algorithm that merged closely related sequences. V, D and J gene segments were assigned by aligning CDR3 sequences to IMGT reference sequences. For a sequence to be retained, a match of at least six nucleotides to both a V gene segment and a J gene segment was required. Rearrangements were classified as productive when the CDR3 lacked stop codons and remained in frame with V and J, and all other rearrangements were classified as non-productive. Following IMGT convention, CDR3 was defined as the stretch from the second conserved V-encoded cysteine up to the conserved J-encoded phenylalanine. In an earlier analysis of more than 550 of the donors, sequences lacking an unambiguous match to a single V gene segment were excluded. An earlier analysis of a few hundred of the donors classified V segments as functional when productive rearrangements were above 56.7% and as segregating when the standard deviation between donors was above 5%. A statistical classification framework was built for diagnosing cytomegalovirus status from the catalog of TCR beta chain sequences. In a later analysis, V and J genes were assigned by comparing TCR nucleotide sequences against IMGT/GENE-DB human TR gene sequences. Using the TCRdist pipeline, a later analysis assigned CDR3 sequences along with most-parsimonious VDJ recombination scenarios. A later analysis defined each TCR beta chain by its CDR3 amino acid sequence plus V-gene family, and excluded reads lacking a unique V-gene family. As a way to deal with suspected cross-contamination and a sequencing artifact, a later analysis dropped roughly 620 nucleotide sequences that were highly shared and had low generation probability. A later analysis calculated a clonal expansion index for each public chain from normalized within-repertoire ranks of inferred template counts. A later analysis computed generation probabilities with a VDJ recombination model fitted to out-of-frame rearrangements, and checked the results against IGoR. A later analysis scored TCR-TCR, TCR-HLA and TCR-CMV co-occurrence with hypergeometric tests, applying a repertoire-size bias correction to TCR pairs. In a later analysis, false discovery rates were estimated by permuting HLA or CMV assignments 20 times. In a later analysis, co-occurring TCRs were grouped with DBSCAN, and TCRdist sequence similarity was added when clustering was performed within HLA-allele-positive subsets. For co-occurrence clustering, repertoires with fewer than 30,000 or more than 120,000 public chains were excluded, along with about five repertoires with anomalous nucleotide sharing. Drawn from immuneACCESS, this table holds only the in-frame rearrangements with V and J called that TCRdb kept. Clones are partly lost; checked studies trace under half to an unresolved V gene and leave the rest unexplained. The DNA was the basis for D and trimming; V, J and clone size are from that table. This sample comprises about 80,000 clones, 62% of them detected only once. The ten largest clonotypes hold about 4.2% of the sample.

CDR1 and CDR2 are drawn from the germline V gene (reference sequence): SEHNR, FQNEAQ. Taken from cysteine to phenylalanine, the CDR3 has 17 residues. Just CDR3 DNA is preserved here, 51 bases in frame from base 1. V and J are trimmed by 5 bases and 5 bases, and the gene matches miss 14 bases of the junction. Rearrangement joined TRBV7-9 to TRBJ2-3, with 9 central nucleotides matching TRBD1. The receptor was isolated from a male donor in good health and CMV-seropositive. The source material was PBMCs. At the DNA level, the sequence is TGTGCCAGCAGCGAATACGTCCGGGACAGGGAGGGAGATACGCAGTATTTT. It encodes CASSEYVRDREGDTQYF. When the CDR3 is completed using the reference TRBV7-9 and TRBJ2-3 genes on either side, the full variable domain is DTGVSQNPRHKITKRGQNVTFRCDPISEHNRLYWYRQTLGQGPEFLTYFQNEAQLEKSRLLSDRFSAERPKGSFSTLEIQRTEQGDSAMYLCASSEYVRDREGDTQYFGPGTRLTVL.